Presented here are 30 T cell receptor beta chains from one specimen sequenced in a study of identifying expanded T cells in peripheral blood (dated 2019 in TCRdb). The library relied on the immunoSEQ multiplex PCR assay. Not all clones reach the TCRdb copy of this immuneACCESS table, which keeps in-frame sequences only. Checked studies attribute under half of the gap to unresolved V genes and leave the rest unexplained. This sample gives about 78,000 clones in total; 70% to 90% of them show up just once. The ten biggest clones cover 18% of the sample. The sequenced material came from blood. The receptors stem from a person aged 18-70 years in good health.

The chain links TRBV5-1 to TRBJ2-7; 10 bases line up with TRBD2. The J segment lost 6 bases and the V segment lost 0 bases, leaving 9 bases of the junction unmatched. This CDR3 spans 16 amino acids. Germline loops: CDR1 SGHRS, CDR2 YFSETQ. CDR3 protein: CASSLEASGSFGEQYF. CDR3 nucleotides: TGCGCCAGCAGCTTGGAGGCTAGCGGGAGCTTCGGCGAGCAGTACTTC. Drawing the rest from reference TRBV5-1 and TRBJ2-7, the complete variable domain is KAGVTQTPRYLIKTRGQQVTLSCSPISGHRSVSWYQQTPGQGLQFLFEYFSETQRNKGNFPGRFSGRQFSNSRSEMNVSTLELGDSALYLCASSLEASGSFGEQYFGPGTRLTVT.

The chain joins TRBV7-3 to TRBJ1-3; no clear D gene. CDR3 length equals 13 residues. V dropped 5 bases and J dropped 4 bases, with 9 bases sitting between them. Per the germline V gene, CDR1 is SGHTA and CDR2 is FQGTGA. The CDR3 protein is CASSPGVGNTIYF. The CDR3 DNA sequence: TGTGCCAGCAGCCCCGGGGTAGGAAACACCATATATTTT. The variable domain in full, with the rest retrieved from reference TRBV7-3 and TRBJ1-3, is GAGVSQTPSNKVTEKGKYVELRCDPISGHTALYWYRQSLGQGPEFLIYFQGTGAADDSGLPNDRFFAVRPEGSVSTLKIQRTERGDSAVYLCASSPGVGNTIYFGEGSWLTVV.

This sequence joins TRBV4-1 and TRBJ2-2; 11 nucleotides line up with TRBD2. Trimming took 2 bases from V and 6 from J; bases not matched to a gene: 5. The CDR3 loop spans 16 amino acids. From germline, CDR1 is MGHRA and CDR2 YSYEKL. Written as DNA, the CDR3 is TGCGCCAGCAGCCAAACTAGCGGGAGACGTCCCGGGGAGCTGTTTTTT. As protein: CASSQTSGRRPGELFF.

This clone was seen just once. This sequence joins TRBV7-8 and TRBJ1-1, with 8 bases fitting TRBD1. CDR3 length equals 15 residues. Per the germline V gene, CDR1 is SGHVS and CDR2 is FQNEAQ. The V and J ends lost 5 bases and 6 bases, in that order; junction bases with no gene match: 11. CDR3 residues: CASSLSGQDPPEAFF. The CDR3, as DNA: TGTGCCAGCAGCCTATCGGGACAGGATCCTCCTGAAGCTTTCTTT.

CDR3 DNA: TGTGCCAGCAGCCAGACGACAGCATCTAATGAAAAACTGTTTTTT. Residues: CASSQTTASNEKLFF. This chain uses TRBV16 with TRBJ1-4; a weak D match, TRBD1 (5 bases). This CDR3 spans 15 amino acids. Germline V gene lookup returns CDR1 KGHSY and CDR2 FQNENV. The V end was cut by 3 bases, the J end by 3 bases, with 11 bases between.

The chain employs TRBV27 and TRBJ2-2; 7 bases are shared with TRBD1. J was trimmed by 3 bases and V by 0 bases; bases with no gene match: 7. Germline CDR1 is MNHEY and CDR2 is SMNVEV (reference sequence). The CDR3 length is 17 residues. The CDR3 sequence: CASSLSGDRADTGELFF. The CDR3 nucleotides read TGTGCCAGCAGTTTATCAGGCGACAGGGCGGACACCGGGGAGCTGTTTTTT.

J is TRBJ2-1 and V is TRBV6-6; 7 positions match TRBD1. V shed 5 bases, J shed 2 bases, and the junction held 6 bases outside the gene matches. Germline V gene sequence: CDR1 MNHNY, CDR2 SVGAGI (reference sequence). This CDR3 region has 15 residues. The CDR3 spells CASSHGTAPYNEQFF. CDR3 DNA: TGTGCCAGCAGTCACGGGACAGCCCCCTACAATGAGCAGTTCTTC.

This clone was seen only once. The V and J genes are TRBV28 and TRBJ1-5, with TRBD1 identical over 9 bases. Germline CDR1 and CDR2: MDHEN and SYDVKM. The length of the CDR3 is 15 residues. Losses at the gene ends were 3 bases for V and 2 bases for J; bases not matched to a gene: 2. The CDR3 DNA is TGTGCCAGCAGTTTCCGGACAGGGGGCAATCAGCCCCAGCATTTT. It yields the protein CASSFRTGGNQPQHF.

This clone has a single count. The chain combines TRBV7-6 with TRBJ2-7; 10 nucleotides match TRBD2. After removal of 5 bases from V and 3 bases from J, the junction contained 13 bases not matched to a gene. Germline V gene lookup returns CDR1 SGHVS and CDR2 FNYEAQ. The CDR3 is 17 amino acids. The CDR3, as DNA: TGTGCCAGCAGCCCCGGGGTTGGACTAGCGGATTTCTACGAGCAGTACTTC. Translated, it gives CASSPGVGLADFYEQYF.

The chain recombines TRBV5-4 with TRBJ2-5; D is perhaps TRBD1 (6 bases). Per the germline V gene, CDR1 is SGHNT and CDR2 is YYREEE (reference sequence). The CDR3 runs to 15 residues. The V end was cut by 3 bases, the J end by 4 bases, with 16 bases between. Here the CDR3 DNA reads TGTGCCAGCAGCTCCAGTGCAGGGGCGGGAGAGACCCAGTACTTC. It yields the protein CASSSSAGAGETQYF.

The table lists this clone with a few counts. This chain uses TRBV28 with TRBJ1-1; D gene ambiguous. The ends were cut back, 3 bases at V and 6 bases at J, with 23 bases in the middle. Germline CDR1 is MDHEN and CDR2 is SYDVKM. CDR3 length equals 17 residues. The CDR3 sequence: CASSLYPYGGGDPEAFF. The CDR3 DNA is TGTGCCAGCAGTTTGTATCCGTATGGAGGAGGCGACCCTGAAGCTTTCTTT.

V is TRBV19 and J is TRBJ2-7; 8 nucleotides align to TRBD1. From germline, CDR1 is LNHDA and CDR2 SQIVND (reference sequence). CDR3 length equals 14 residues. J lost 2 bases, V lost 5 bases, and 5 bases had no gene match. The CDR3 DNA follows: TGTGCCAGTAGTCTGCGGACAGGGACCTACGAGCAGTACTTC. Translation gives CASSLRTGTYEQYF.

This chain uses TRBV7-9 with TRBJ2-7; TRBD1 aligns across 10 bases. Germline V lookup: CDR1 SEHNR, CDR2 FQNEAQ (reference sequence). V lost 5 bases to trimming and J lost 5 bases; unmatched junction nucleotides: 6. There are 14 residues in the CDR3. The chain's CDR3 is CASSPDRGNHEQYF. CDR3 in DNA: TGTGCCAGCAGCCCGGACAGGGGGAACCACGAGCAGTACTTC.

This clone was seen more than once but under ten times. The junction departs from the called germline gene at one end, perhaps through a read error. This chain links TRBV29-1 with TRBJ2-1, with TRBD1 matching 8 bases. The V gene's germline CDR1 is SQVTM and CDR2 ANQGSEA. The CDR3 is 11 amino acids. The CDR3 here is CSVQRDRFFVF. The CDR3 DNA reads as TGCAGCGTTCAACGGGACAGGTTCTTCGTCTTC.

This chain connects TRBV29-1 to TRBJ1-1; D call uncertain. Trimming removed 1 base at V and 0 bases at J, with 12 bases between. The CDR3 totals 15 residues. The germline gives CDR1 SQVTM, CDR2 ANQGSEA. CDR3: CSVEGVDGVNTEAFF. The CDR3 coding sequence is TGCAGCGTTGAAGGGGTCGATGGGGTGAACACTGAAGCTTTCTTT.

J is TRBJ2-1 and V is TRBV5-1; 8 nucleotides agree with TRBD1. The CDR3 is made up of 15 amino acids. V gave up 4 bases and J gave up 0 bases; unmatched junction bases: 3. Germline values: CDR1 SGHRS, CDR2 YFSETQ. Here the CDR3 DNA reads TGCGCCAGCAGCGTAGGACAGGGCTCCTACAATGAGCAGTTCTTC. It specifies CASSVGQGSYNEQFF.

In its sample, this clone was seen once. The chain is built from TRBV2 and TRBJ2-3, with D tentatively TRBD1 (5 bases). CDR3 size: 14 residues. Trimming pared 3 bases from V and 0 bases from J, leaving 7 bases between. The germline CDR1 and CDR2 sequences are SNHLY and FYNNEI. The CDR3: CASSDKGSTDTQYF. CDR3 sequence (DNA): TGTGCCAGCAGTGACAAGGGGAGCACAGATACGCAGTATTTT.

The chain is built from TRBV14 and TRBJ2-7; 8 positions agree with TRBD1. The CDR3 has 17 residues. J gave up 5 bases and V 1 base, and 13 bases lay outside the gene matches. CDR1 and CDR2 (germline): SGHDN, FVKESK. CDR3 DNA: TGTGCCAGCAGCCAAGTTTTTTTTGGACAGGGAGTGGACGAGCAGTACTTC. Amino acids: CASSQVFFGQGVDEQYF.

This chain connects TRBV5-1 to TRBJ2-1; D call uncertain. This CDR3 comprises 15 residues. Germline values: CDR1 SGHRS, CDR2 YFSETQ. The V gene lost 5 bases and the J gene lost 3 bases, with 15 bases spanning the gap. CDR3 residues: CASRWQTYDYNEQFF. For the CDR3, the DNA is TGCGCCAGCAGATGGCAAACCTACGACTACAATGAGCAGTTCTTC.

V usage is TRBV7-9 and J usage is TRBJ2-1; D possibly corresponds to TRBD2 (5 bases). Germline CDR1 and CDR2: SEHNR and FQNEAQ (reference sequence). The length of the CDR3 is 13 residues. With 5 bases removed from V and 3 bases from J, the gap between germline ends came to 8 bases. The CDR3 region is CASSEGLYNEQFF. CDR3 sequence (DNA): TGTGCCAGCAGCGAGGGTCTCTACAATGAGCAGTTCTTC.

The V call is TRBV28, the J call TRBJ1-1, with 8 bases identical to TRBD1. The CDR3 is made up of 16 amino acids. V lost 5 bases, J lost 0 bases, and 8 bases stayed unmatched. CDR1 MDHEN and CDR2 SYDVKM come from the germline V gene. For the CDR3, the DNA is TGTGCCAGCAGTGCGAGGACAGGGCTCATGAACACTGAAGCTTTCTTT. Translated, it gives CASSARTGLMNTEAFF.

This rearrangement joins TRBV6-1 to TRBJ2-4; D unresolved. Trimming cost V 2 bases and J 11 bases, with 13 bases left between them. Germline V gene lookup returns CDR1 MNHNS and CDR2 SASEGT. This CDR3 comprises 13 residues. Written as DNA, the CDR3 is TGTGCCAGCAGTGAATCGGTCCCCCGCCTTCAGTACTTC. Translation gives CASSESVPRLQYF.

The gene calls are TRBV7-2 and TRBJ1-4; D unresolved. The CDR3 runs 14 residues. V lost 8 bases and J lost 7, with 17 bases in between. Per germline, CDR1 SGHTA and CDR2 FQGNSA. This CDR3 reads CASAVRTDFEKLFF. CDR3 DNA sequence: TGTGCCAGCGCCGTACGGACTGATTTTGAAAAACTGTTTTTT.

This clone was seen once. The rearrangement joins TRBV6-6 to TRBJ1-1; D possibly corresponds to TRBD1 (6 bases). This CDR3 contains 15 residues. Germline values: CDR1 MNHNY, CDR2 SVGAGI (reference sequence). Trimming stripped 6 bases from V and 1 base from J, with 15 bases between. The CDR3: CASSPLDRRNTEAFF. The DNA for the CDR3 is TGTGCCAGCAGCCCGTTGGACAGAAGGAACACTGAAGCTTTCTTT.

The chain carries TRBV7-9 and TRBJ2-3; a possible D gene is TRBD1 (6 bases). Germline-derived CDR1 and CDR2 are SEHNR and FQNEAQ (reference sequence). V dropped 5 bases and J dropped 4 bases, with 10 bases sitting between them. This CDR3 is built from 13 residues. CDR3 nucleotides: TGTGCCAGCAGCATACAGGGCGCAGATACGCAGTATTTT. Translating gives CASSIQGADTQYF.

The CDR3 loop is CAISESGDQPHEQFF. In DNA form, the CDR3 reads TGTGCCATCAGTGAGTCGGGAGACCAGCCCCATGAGCAGTTCTTC. The chain recombines TRBV10-3 with TRBJ2-1, with D maybe TRBD2 (5 bases). Germline CDR1 is ENHRY and CDR2 is SYGVKD. V shed 0 bases and J shed 8 bases, with 14 bases lying between them. The CDR3 runs 15 residues.

This clone showed up just once. The CDR3 region is CASNIYGGNEQFF. Written as DNA, the CDR3 is TGTGCCAGCAACATCTATGGGGGTAATGAGCAGTTCTTC. This sequence joins TRBV2 and TRBJ2-1; D might be TRBD1 or TRBD2, each matching 5 bases. This CDR3 has 13 residues. Trimming removed 7 bases at V and 7 bases at J, with 14 bases between. The germline V gene has CDR1 SNHLY and CDR2 FYNNEI.

This clone has only one observation. The chain couples TRBV11-1 to TRBJ2-7; D possibly corresponds to TRBD1 (5 bases). Trimming cost V 0 bases and J 3 bases, with 9 bases left between them. Germline V gene lookup returns CDR1 SGHAT and CDR2 FQDESV (reference sequence). CDR3 length equals 14 residues. CDR3 sequence (DNA): TGTGCCAGCAGCTTAGCGGGGCAGGGCTACGAGCAGTACTTC. This gives the protein CASSLAGQGYEQYF.

This chain connects TRBV27 to TRBJ1-2; 10 bases align to TRBD1. The CDR3 contains 13 residues. The V segment lost 5 bases and the J segment 8 bases; nucleotides outside the gene matches: 5. Germline CDR1 MNHEY, CDR2 SMNVEV (reference sequence). The CDR3 is CASSRGTGAGYTF. CDR3 bases: TGTGCCAGCAGTCGGGGGACAGGGGCGGGCTACACCTTC.

The chain combines TRBV27 with TRBJ1-5, with D tentatively TRBD1 (6 bases). This CDR3 comprises 15 residues. With 6 bases removed from V and 7 bases from J, the gap between germline ends came to 19 bases. Germline V gene data show CDR1 as MNHEY and CDR2 as SMNVEV (reference sequence). CDR3 amino acids: CASSPRDGGRQPQHF. DNA of the CDR3: TGTGCCAGCAGCCCCCGGGACGGGGGCCGACAGCCCCAGCATTTT.